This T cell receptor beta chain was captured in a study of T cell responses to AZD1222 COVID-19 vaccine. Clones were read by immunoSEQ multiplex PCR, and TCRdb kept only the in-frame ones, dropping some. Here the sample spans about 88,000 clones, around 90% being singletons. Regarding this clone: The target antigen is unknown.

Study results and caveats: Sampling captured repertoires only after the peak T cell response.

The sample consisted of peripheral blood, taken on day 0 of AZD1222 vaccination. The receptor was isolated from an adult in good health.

The CDR3 DNA follows: TGCAGCGTTGGAGTGTATGAGCAGTTCTTC. Translated: CSVGVYEQFF. This chain connects TRBV29-1 to TRBJ2-1; D is ambiguous. This CDR3 is 10 amino acids long. Germline values: CDR1 SQVTM, CDR2 ANQGSEA. Deletions cut 4 bases from V and 8 bases from J, with 6 bases between.